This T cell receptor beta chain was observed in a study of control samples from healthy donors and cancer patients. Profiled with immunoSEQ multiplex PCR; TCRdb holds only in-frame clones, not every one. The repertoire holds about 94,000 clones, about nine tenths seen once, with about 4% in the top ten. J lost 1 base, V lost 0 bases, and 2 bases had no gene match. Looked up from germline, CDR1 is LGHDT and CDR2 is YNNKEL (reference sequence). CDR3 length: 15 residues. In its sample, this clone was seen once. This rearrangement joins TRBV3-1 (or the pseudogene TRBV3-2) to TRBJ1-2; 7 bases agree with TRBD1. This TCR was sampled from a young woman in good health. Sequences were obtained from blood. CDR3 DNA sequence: TGTGCCAGCAGCCAAGACAGGGGGTATAACTATGGCTACACCTTC. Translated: CASSQDRGYNYGYTF.